One and the same sample provided the 17 T cell receptor beta chains below, sequenced in a study of CD8 T cells in Susac syndrome. Roughly 0.45 to 1 ug RNA was reverse transcribed with random hexamers. TCRdb used MiXCR to reprocess the immunoSEQ multiplex PCR reads, holding one entry per CDR3 protein. There are about 140,000 distinct CDR3 sequences in the sample; 94% occur only once, and around 0.29% lies in the top ten. The sequencing input was CD8+ T cells from PBMCs. The receptor source for this set is a human donor in good health.

The CDR3 loop reads CSVESPAEAKNEQFF. The DNA for the CDR3 is TGCAGCGTTGAGTCTCCGGCGGAAGCGAAGAATGAGCAGTTCTTC. The V call is TRBV29-1, the J call TRBJ2-1; D call uncertain. CDR3 length: 15 amino acids. V lost 3 bases, J lost 7 bases, and 19 bases lay in between. Germline V gives CDR1 SQVTM, CDR2 ANQGSEA.

V usage is TRBV5-6 and J usage is TRBJ2-7; TRBD2 might be the D (5 bases). The CDR3 is 13 residues long. The germline gives CDR1 SGHDT, CDR2 YYEEEE. V lost 2 bases and J lost 3, with 9 bases in between. The CDR3 sequence: CASSFGLFYEQYF. CDR3 nucleotide sequence: TGTGCCAGCAGCTTCGGACTCTTCTACGAGCAGTACTTC.

V is TRBV20-1 and J is TRBJ2-1, with D possibly TRBD2 on 5 matching bases. Trimming left V 6 bases short and J 6 bases short, with 21 bases between. The germline CDR1 and CDR2 sequences are DFQATT and SNEGSKA (reference sequence). The CDR3 sequence is 15 residues long. The CDR3 sequence: CSADGVALKANEQFF. The CDR3 DNA follows: TGCAGTGCCGACGGGGTAGCGCTTAAAGCCAATGAGCAGTTCTTC.

This chain connects TRBV29-1 to TRBJ2-5; 11 bases fit TRBD1. V was pared by 4 bases and J by 2 bases, with 9 bases of the junction left unmatched. Germline loops: CDR1 SQVTM, CDR2 ANQGSEA. The CDR3 covers 16 residues. CDR3: CSVVDRGPSLQETQYF. The CDR3 DNA is TGCAGCGTTGTGGACAGGGGGCCCTCTCTTCAAGAGACCCAGTACTTC.

The V call is TRBV3-1, the J call TRBJ2-1; 9 bases align to TRBD2. J lost 3 bases, V lost 0 bases, and 6 bases had no gene match. The CDR3 has 17 amino acids. In germline, CDR1 is LGHDT, CDR2 YNNKEL (reference sequence). Here the CDR3 reads CASSQEPGLANYNEQFF. CDR3 nucleotide sequence: TGTGCCAGCAGCCAAGAGCCCGGACTAGCGAACTACAATGAGCAGTTCTTC.

The table lists this clonotype with a count of one. V and J are TRBV30 and TRBJ1-1; D is possibly TRBD1 (5 bases). The CDR3 spans 12 residues. Germline assignment: CDR1 GTSNPN and CDR2 SVGIG (reference sequence). The V and J ends lost 4 bases and 11 bases respectively, with 17 bases between them. The CDR3 DNA follows: TGTGCCTGGAAGTCCGGGGCCTGGGGGGCTTTCTTT. Translation gives CAWKSGAWGAFF.

The V and J genes are TRBV20-1 and TRBJ2-3, with 7 positions matching TRBD1. V trimming: 1 base; J trimming: 0 bases; junction bases outside the gene matches: 10. This CDR3 is built from 17 residues. Germline CDR1 is DFQATT and CDR2 is SNEGSKA (reference sequence). The CDR3 region is CSARGRTGVGSTDTQYF. CDR3 sequence (DNA): TGCAGTGCTAGAGGACGAACAGGGGTCGGTAGCACAGATACGCAGTATTTT.

This chain joins TRBV7-9 and TRBJ2-5; D might be TRBD1 (6 bases). Trimming pared 0 bases from V and 4 bases from J, leaving 15 bases between. The germline gives CDR1 SEHNR, CDR2 FQNEAQ (reference sequence). The CDR3 sequence is 16 residues long. This chain's CDR3 is CASSLARDTPAETQYF. Here the CDR3 DNA reads TGTGCCAGCAGCTTAGCGAGGGACACCCCAGCAGAGACCCAGTACTTC.

The V gene is TRBV30, the J gene TRBJ2-3, with 11 bases matching TRBD2. V dropped 0 bases and J dropped 2; count of bases not matched to a gene: 7. The germline gives CDR1 GTSNPN, CDR2 SVGIG (reference sequence). CDR3 size: 17 residues. CDR3 bases: TGTGCCTGGAGTGTTGCAACTAGCGGGAGCTCCACAGATACGCAGTATTTT. Protein: CAWSVATSGSSTDTQYF.

The genes are TRBV29-1 and TRBJ1-1; maybe TRBD1 (5 bases). The V gene's germline CDR1 is SQVTM and CDR2 ANQGSEA. There are 14 residues in the CDR3. The V end lost 4 bases, the J end lost 0 bases, and 12 bases lay between the germline ends. The CDR3 here is CSVGRRGMNTEAFF. The CDR3 region has the DNA TGCAGCGTTGGTCGGCGGGGGATGAACACTGAAGCTTTCTTT.

This chain uses TRBV24-1 with TRBJ2-7; TRBD2 agrees at 7 bases. Germline V gene lookup returns CDR1 KGHDR and CDR2 SFDVKD. The CDR3 is made up of 14 amino acids. Trimming cost V 7 bases and J 4 bases; bases outside gene matches: 9. The CDR3 here is CATSGTTVPYEQYF. In DNA form, the CDR3 reads TGTGCCACCAGCGGGACTACGGTCCCTTACGAGCAGTACTTC.

The chain employs TRBV6-2 or TRBV6-3 and TRBJ1-2; the D gene is possibly TRBD1 (5 bases). Per the germline V gene, CDR1 is MNHEY and CDR2 is SVGEGT. There are 14 residues in the CDR3. V dropped 2 bases and J dropped 4 bases, with 11 bases sitting between them. The CDR3 sequence is CASSYHQGSYGYTF. DNA for the CDR3: TGTGCCAGCAGTTACCATCAGGGCAGCTATGGCTACACCTTC.

The V gene is TRBV7-2, the J gene TRBJ2-1; no clear D gene. V lost 3 bases to trimming and J lost 2 bases, with 8 bases between them. This CDR3 contains 14 residues. Germline loops: CDR1 SGHTA, CDR2 FQGNSA. CDR3 nucleotide sequence: TGTGCCAGCAGCTTCCGCAGAGCCTACAATGAGCAGTTCTTC. Amino acids: CASSFRRAYNEQFF.

The chain couples TRBV29-1 to TRBJ1-1; the D gene is possibly TRBD1 (5 bases). Germline-derived CDR1 and CDR2 are SQVTM and ANQGSEA. The CDR3 runs to 13 residues. V was pared by 3 bases and J by 0 bases, with 8 bases between. The DNA for the CDR3 is TGCAGCGTTGACCCAGGGATGAACACTGAAGCTTTCTTT. Its translation is CSVDPGMNTEAFF.

The rearrangement uses TRBV13 and TRBJ2-3; tentative D call: TRBD1 (5 bases). The CDR3 loop spans 15 amino acids. Trimming left V 5 bases short and J 0 bases short, with 12 bases between. Germline V CDR1 and CDR2: PRHDT, FYEKMQ (reference sequence). The CDR3, as DNA: TGTGCCAGCAGCATGACAGCCACTAGCACAGATACGCAGTATTTT. Translating it yields CASSMTATSTDTQYF.

The V gene is TRBV24-1, the J gene TRBJ1-5, with 9 bases that match TRBD1. In germline, CDR1 is KGHDR, CDR2 SFDVKD. The CDR3 is 16 residues long. After removal of 4 bases from V and 4 bases from J, the junction contained 7 bases not matched to a gene. CDR3 sequence (DNA): TGTGCCACCAGTGAGGCCGGGACAGGGATTAATCAGCCCCAGCATTTT. It encodes CATSEAGTGINQPQHF.

The rearrangement uses TRBV4-1 and TRBJ2-7; 8 bases are a match to TRBD1. CDR1 MGHRA and CDR2 YSYEKL come from the germline V gene. The J segment lost 0 bases and the V segment lost 0 bases, leaving 10 bases of the junction unmatched. The CDR3 loop spans 18 amino acids. The CDR3 loop reads CASSQDRDRRFLSYEQYF. CDR3 sequence (DNA): TGCGCCAGCAGCCAAGATCGGGACAGGCGATTCCTCTCCTACGAGCAGTACTTC.